The source of this TCR beta chain is a study of identical twins. From the 5' RACE reads, TCRdb called clonotypes with MiXCR, one entry per CDR3 protein. The table has 1.5 million to 2 million distinct CDR3 sequences, around a third seen once; the top ten hold over 0.25%. Sequenced input: cord blood. This TCR derives from a newborn girl in good health.

The CDR3: CASSLGGNGETQYF. In nucleotides, the CDR3 is TGCGCCAGCAGCTTGGGCGGGAATGGAGAGACCCAGTACTTC. This chain links TRBV5-1 with TRBJ2-5, with D possibly TRBD2 on 6 matching bases. CDR3 length: 14 residues. V was cut by 0 bases and J by 4 bases, with 10 bases left in between. Germline V gene data show CDR1 as SGHRS and CDR2 as YFSETQ.